This entry lists 4 T cell receptor beta chains sequenced from one sample in a study of Ad26.COV2.S vaccination and SARS-CoV-2 variants. Sequencing used immunoSEQ multiplex PCR; TCRdb keeps in-frame clones, though not all of them. The data hold about 350,000 clones, with about 86% observed a single time. Sample treatment: around 19 received Ad26.COV2.S at low or high dose, single or two shots; about 5 received placebo; per-sample allocation not given. At day 63 after the first vaccine or placebo injection, samples were drawn. This material consisted of peripheral blood, taken in a trial of Ad26.COV2.S vaccine versus placebo. These receptors all come from a person between 18 and 59 years old who received the Ad26.COV2.S COVID-19 vaccine or a placebo.

The V and J genes are TRBV19 and TRBJ1-6; D may be TRBD1 (6 bases). Looked up from germline, CDR1 is LNHDA and CDR2 is SQIVND (reference sequence). This CDR3 is 17 amino acids long. Trimming removed 2 bases from V and 6 bases from J, with 17 bases in between. CDR3 sequence: CASSITSGVGGNSPLHF. The CDR3 bases are TGTGCCAGTAGTATAACATCAGGGGTTGGAGGTAATTCACCCCTCCACTTT.

The V gene is TRBV5-1, the J gene TRBJ1-2, with D uncertain. Germline assignment: CDR1 SGHRS and CDR2 YFSETQ. The CDR3 runs to 15 residues. The V gene lost 0 bases and the J gene lost 2 bases, with 11 bases spanning the gap. The CDR3 sequence is CASSLGLRENYGYTF. DNA of the CDR3: TGCGCCAGCAGCTTGGGGCTACGGGAAAACTATGGCTACACCTTC.

This clone was seen a handful of times. V and J are TRBV11-2 and TRBJ1-2; D is unclear. V was cut by 2 bases and J by 3 bases, with 7 bases left in between. The CDR3 sequence is 13 residues long. CDR1 SGHAT and CDR2 FQNNGV come from the germline V gene. CDR3 coding DNA: TGTGCCAGCAGCTTACCCTCCCACTATGGCTACACCTTC. Protein product: CASSLPSHYGYTF.

This clone was detected once. The rearrangement links TRBV10-2 to TRBJ1-1, with D uncertain. Trimming took off 3 bases at V and 0 bases at J, with 8 bases between the two ends. CDR1 is WSHSY, CDR2 SAAADI, per germline. The CDR3 spans 14 residues. The CDR3 reads CASSDSTMNTEAFF. The DNA for the CDR3 is TGCGCCAGCAGTGATTCGACTATGAACACTGAAGCTTTCTTT.